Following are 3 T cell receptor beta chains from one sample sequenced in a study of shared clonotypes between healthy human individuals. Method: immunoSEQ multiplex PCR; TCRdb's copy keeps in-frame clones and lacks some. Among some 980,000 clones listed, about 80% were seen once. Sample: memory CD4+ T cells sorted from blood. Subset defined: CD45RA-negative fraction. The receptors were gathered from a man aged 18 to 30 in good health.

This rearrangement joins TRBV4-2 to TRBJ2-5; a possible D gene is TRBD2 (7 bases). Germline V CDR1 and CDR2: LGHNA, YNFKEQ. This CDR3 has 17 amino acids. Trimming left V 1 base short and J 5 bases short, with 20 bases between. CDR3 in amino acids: CASSQARGGGGYETQYF. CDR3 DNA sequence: TGTGCCAGCAGCCAAGCCAGGGGAGGGGGAGGGTACGAGACCCAGTACTTC.

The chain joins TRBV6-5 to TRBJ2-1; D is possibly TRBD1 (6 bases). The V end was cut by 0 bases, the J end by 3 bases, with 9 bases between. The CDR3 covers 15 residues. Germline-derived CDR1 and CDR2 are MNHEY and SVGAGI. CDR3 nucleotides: TGTGCCAGCAGTTACTCTATAGGGGGCTACAATGAGCAGTTCTTC. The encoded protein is CASSYSIGGYNEQFF.

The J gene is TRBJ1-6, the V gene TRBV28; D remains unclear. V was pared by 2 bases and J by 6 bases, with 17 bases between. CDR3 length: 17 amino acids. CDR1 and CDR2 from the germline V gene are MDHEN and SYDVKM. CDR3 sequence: CASSLPGSGAFNSPLHF. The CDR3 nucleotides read TGTGCCAGCAGTTTACCGGGGTCAGGTGCTTTTAATTCACCCCTCCACTTT.